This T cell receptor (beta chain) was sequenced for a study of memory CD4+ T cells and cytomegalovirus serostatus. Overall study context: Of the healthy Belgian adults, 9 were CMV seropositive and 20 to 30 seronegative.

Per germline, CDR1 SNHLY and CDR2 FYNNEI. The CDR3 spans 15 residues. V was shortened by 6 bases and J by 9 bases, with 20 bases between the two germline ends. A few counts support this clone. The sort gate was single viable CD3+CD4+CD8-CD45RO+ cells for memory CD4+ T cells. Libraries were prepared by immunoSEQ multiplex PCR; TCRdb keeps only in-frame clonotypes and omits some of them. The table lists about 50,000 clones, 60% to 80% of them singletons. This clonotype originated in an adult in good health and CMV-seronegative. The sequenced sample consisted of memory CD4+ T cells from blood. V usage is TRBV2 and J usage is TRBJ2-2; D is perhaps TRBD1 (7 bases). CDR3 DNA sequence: TGTGCCAGCAGGCTGGACAGGTCGGAGGGCCGGGAGCTGTTTTTT. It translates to CASRLDRSEGRELFF.